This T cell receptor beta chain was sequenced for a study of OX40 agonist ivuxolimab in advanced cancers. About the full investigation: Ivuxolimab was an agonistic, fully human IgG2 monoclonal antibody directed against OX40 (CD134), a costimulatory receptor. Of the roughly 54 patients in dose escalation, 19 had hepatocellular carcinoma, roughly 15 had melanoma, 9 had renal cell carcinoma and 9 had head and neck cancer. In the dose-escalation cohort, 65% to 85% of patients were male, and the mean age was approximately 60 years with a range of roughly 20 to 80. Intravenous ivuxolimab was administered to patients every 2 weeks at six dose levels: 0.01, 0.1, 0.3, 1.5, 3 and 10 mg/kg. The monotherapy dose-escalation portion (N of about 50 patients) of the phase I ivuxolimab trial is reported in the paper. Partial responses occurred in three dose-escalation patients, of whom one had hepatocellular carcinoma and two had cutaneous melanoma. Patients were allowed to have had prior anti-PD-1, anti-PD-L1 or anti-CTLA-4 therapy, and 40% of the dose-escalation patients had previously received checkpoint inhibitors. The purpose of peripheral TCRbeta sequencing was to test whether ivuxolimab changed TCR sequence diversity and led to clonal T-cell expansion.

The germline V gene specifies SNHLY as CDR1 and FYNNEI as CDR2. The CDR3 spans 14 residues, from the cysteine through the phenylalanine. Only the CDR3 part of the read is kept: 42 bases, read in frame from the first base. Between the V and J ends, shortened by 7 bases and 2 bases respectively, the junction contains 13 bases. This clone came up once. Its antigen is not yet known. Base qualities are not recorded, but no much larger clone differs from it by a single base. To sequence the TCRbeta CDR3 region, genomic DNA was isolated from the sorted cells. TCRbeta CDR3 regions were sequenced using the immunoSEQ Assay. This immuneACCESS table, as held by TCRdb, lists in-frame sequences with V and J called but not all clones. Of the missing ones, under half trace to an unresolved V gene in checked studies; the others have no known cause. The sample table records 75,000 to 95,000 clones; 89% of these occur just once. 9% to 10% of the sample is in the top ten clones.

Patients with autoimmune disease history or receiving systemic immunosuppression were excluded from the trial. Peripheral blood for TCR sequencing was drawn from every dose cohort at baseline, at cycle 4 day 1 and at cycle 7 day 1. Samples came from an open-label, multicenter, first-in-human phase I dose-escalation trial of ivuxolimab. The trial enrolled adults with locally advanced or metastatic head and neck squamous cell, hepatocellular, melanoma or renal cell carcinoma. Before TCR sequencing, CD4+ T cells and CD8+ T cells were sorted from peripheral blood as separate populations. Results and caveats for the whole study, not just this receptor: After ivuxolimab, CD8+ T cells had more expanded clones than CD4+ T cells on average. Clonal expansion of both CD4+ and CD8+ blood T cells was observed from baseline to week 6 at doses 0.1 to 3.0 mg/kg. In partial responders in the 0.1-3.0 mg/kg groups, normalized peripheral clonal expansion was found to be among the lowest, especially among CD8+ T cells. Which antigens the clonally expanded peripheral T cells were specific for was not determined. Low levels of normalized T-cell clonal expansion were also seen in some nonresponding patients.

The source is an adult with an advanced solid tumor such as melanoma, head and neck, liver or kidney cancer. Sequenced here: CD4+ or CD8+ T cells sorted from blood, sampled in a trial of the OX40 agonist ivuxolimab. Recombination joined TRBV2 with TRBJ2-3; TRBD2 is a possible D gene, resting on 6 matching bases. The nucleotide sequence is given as TGTGCCAGCAAGTGGCGGGGATACACAGATACGCAGTATTTT. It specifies CASKWRGYTDTQYF.